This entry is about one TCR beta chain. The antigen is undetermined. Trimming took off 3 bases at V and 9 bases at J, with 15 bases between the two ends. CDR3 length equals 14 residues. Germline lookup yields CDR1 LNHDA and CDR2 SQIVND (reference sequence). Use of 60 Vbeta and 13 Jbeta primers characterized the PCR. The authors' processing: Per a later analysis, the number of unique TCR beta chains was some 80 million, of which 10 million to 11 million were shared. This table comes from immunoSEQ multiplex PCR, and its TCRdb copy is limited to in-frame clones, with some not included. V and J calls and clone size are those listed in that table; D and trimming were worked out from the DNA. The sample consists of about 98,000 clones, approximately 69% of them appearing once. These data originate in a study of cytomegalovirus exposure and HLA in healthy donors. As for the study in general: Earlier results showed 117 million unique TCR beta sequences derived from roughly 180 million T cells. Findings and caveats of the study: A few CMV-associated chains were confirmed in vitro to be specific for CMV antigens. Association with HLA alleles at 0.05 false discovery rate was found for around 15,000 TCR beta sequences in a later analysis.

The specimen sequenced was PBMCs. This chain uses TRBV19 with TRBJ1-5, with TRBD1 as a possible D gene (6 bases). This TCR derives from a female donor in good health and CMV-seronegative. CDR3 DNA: TGTGCCAGTAGTATCTCGGGGGGCGTTGGGCCCCAGCATTTT. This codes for CASSISGGVGPQHF.